This TCR beta chain is drawn from a study of type 1 regulatory T cells. Germline V gene lookup returns CDR1 DFQATT and CDR2 SNEGSKA (reference sequence). The CDR3 has 14 residues. V was cut by 2 bases and J by 3 bases, with 13 bases left in between. In TCRdb, the reads were re-called with MiXCR into one record per CDR3 protein. The sample consists of some 100,000 distinct CDR3 sequences, around 30% of them appearing once. Material: CD4+ T cells, either the whole sample or a sorted fraction (not recorded which). The receptor comes from a human donor in good health. The chain recombines TRBV20-1 with TRBJ1-1; D is undetermined. CDR3 coding DNA: TGCAGTGCTAGATCGGGTTTCGGAGACACTGAAGCTTTCTTT. Protein sequence: CSARSGFGDTEAFF.